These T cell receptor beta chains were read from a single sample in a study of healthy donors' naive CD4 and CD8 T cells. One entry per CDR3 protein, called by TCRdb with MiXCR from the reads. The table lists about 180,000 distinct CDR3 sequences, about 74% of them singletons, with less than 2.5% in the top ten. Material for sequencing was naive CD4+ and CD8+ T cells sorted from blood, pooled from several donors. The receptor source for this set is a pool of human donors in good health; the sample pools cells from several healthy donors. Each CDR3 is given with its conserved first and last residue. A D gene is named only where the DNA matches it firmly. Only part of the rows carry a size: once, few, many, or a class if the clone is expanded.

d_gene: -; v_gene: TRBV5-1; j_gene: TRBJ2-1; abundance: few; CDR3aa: CASLREGSYNEQFF; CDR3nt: TGCGCCAGCCTTAGAGAAGGTTCCTACAATGAGCAGTTCTTC
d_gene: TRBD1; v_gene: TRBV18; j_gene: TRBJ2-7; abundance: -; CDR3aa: CASSPTQGSYEQYF; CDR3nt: TGTGCCAGCTCACCGACACAGGGGTCCTACGAGCAGTACTTC
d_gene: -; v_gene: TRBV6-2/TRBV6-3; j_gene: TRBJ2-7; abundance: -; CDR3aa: CASSYSVAGTFSYEQYF; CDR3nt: TGTGCCAGCAGTTACTCTGTTGCCGGGACTTTTTCCTACGAGCAGTACTTC
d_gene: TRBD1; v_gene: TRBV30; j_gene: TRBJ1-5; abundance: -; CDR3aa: CAWTEGQGANQPQHF; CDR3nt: TGTGCCTGGACCGAGGGTCAGGGGGCCAATCAGCCCCAGCATTTT
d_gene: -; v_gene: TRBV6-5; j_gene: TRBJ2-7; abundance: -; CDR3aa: CASRRDTTYEQYF; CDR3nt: TGTGCCAGCAGAAGGGACACCACCTACGAGCAGTACTTC
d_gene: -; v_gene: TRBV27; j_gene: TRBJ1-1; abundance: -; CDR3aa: CASSPDGRLDTEAFF; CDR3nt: TGTGCCAGCAGTCCGGACGGCCGATTGGACACTGAAGCTTTCTTT
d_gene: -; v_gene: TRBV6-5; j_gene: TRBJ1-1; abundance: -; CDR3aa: CASRETGANTEAFF; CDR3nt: TGTGCCAGCAGGGAAACGGGAGCGAACACTGAAGCTTTCTTT
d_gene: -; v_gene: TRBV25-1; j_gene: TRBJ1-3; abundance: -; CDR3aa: CASSDWTQSPSGNTIYF; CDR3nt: TGTGCCAGCAGTGACTGGACACAGAGTCCTTCTGGAAACACCATATATTTT
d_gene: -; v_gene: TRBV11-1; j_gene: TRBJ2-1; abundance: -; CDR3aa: CASSLVGSEQFF; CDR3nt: TGTGCCAGCAGCTTGGTCGGGAGTGAGCAGTTCTTC
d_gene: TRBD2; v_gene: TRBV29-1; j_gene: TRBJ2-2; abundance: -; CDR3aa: CSVEKAGVPGELFF; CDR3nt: TGCAGCGTTGAAAAAGCGGGAGTGCCCGGGGAGCTGTTTTTT
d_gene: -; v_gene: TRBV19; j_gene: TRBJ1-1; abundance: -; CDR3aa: CASTKKSGTEAFF; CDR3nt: TGTGCCAGTACAAAAAAGTCGGGGACTGAAGCTTTCTTT
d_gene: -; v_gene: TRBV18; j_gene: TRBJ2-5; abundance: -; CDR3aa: CASSPDNQETQYF; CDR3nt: TGTGCCAGCTCACCAGACAACCAAGAGACCCAGTACTTC
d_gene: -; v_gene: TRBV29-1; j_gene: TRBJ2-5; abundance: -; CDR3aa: CSVVGSGRDLGETQYF; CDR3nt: TGCAGCGTTGTAGGATCCGGCAGGGACCTAGGCGAGACCCAGTACTTC
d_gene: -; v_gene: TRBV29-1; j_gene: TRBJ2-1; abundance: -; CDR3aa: CSAYYNEQFF; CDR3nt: TGCAGCGCTTATTACAATGAACAGTTCTTC
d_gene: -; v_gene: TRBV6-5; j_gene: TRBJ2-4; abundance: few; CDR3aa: CASSYSIGAKNIQYF; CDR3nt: TGTGCCAGCAGTTACTCGATAGGGGCCAAAAACATTCAGTACTTC
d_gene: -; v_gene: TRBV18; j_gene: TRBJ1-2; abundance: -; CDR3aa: CASSPRGAQDGYTF; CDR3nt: TGTGCCAGCTCACCACGGGGGGCGCAGGATGGCTACACCTTC
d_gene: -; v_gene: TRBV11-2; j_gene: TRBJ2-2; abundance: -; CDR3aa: CASSLVGAVPWTGELFF; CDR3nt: TGTGCCAGCAGCTTAGTGGGGGCGGTACCCTGGACCGGGGAGCTGTTTTTT
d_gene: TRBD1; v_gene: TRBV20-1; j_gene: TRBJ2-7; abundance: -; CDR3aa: CSARRSPGQELSYEQYF; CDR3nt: TGCAGTGCTAGACGATCCCCGGGACAGGAACTAAGCTACGAGCAGTACTTC
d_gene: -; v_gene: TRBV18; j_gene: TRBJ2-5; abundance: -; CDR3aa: CASSPLDSQETQYF; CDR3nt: TGTGCCAGCTCACCACTCGACAGCCAAGAGACCCAGTACTTC
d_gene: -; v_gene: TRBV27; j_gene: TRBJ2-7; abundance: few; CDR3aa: CASGSRGDEYF; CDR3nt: TGTGCCAGCGGTTCCAGGGGGGATGAGTACTTC
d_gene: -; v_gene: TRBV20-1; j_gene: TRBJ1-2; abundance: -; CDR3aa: CSATPLAAGETANYGYTF; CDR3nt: TGCAGTGCTACTCCCCTTGCGGCAGGGGAGACGGCTAACTATGGCTACACCTTC
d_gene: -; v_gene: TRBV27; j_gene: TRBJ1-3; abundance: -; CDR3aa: CASSLGPRGNTIYF; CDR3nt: TGTGCCAGCAGTTTAGGACCGCGCGGAAACACCATATATTTT
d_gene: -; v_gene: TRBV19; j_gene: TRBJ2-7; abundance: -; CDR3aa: CASSIDRQGPYEQYF; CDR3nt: TGTGCCAGTAGTATAGATCGTCAGGGTCCCTACGAGCAGTACTTC
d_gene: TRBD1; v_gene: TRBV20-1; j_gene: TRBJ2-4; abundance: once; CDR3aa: CSAHTLGQGQNIQYF; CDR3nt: TGCAGTGCTCACACCCTAGGACAGGGGCAAAACATTCAGTACTTC
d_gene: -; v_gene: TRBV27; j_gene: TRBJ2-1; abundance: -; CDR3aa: CASSLVGRSYNEQFF; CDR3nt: TGTGCCAGCAGTTTAGTAGGACGGTCTTACAATGAGCAGTTCTTC
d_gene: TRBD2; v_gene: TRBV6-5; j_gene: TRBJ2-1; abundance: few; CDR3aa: CASSNGRNAYNEQFF; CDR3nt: TGTGCCAGCAGTAACGGGAGGAACGCCTACAATGAGCAGTTCTTC
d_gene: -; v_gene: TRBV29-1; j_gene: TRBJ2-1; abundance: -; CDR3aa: CSVDPGGPEQFF; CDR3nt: TGCAGCGTTGACCCAGGAGGGCCTGAGCAGTTCTTC
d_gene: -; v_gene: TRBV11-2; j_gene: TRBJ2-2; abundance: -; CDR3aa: CASSASGANTGELFF; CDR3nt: TGTGCCAGCAGCGCAAGCGGCGCGAACACCGGGGAGCTGTTTTTT
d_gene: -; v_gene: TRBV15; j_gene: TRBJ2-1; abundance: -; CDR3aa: CATSRVSYNEQFF; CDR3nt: TGTGCCACCAGCAGAGTATCCTACAATGAGCAGTTCTTC
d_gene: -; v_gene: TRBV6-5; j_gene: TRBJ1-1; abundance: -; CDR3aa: CASRTASERAFF; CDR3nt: TGTGCCAGCCGAACAGCATCCGAGAGAGCTTTCTTT
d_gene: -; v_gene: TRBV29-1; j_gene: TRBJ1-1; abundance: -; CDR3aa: CSVAWGSTEAFF; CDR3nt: TGCAGCGTTGCTTGGGGGAGCACTGAAGCTTTCTTT
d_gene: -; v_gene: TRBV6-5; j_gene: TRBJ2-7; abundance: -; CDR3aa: CASSRSGAGGEQYF; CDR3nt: TGTGCCAGCAGCCGCTCAGGGGCAGGCGGCGAGCAGTACTTC
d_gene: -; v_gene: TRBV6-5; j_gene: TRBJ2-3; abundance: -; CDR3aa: CASRRDHTGTQYF; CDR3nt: TGTGCCAGCAGAAGGGATCACACAGGTACACAGTATTTT
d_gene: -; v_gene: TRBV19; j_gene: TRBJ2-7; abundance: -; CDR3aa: CASRALGAYEQYF; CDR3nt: TGTGCCAGTAGGGCCCTCGGGGCCTACGAGCAGTACTTC
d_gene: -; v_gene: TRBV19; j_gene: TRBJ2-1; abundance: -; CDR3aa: CATSGSSYNEQFF; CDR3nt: TGTGCCACGAGCGGCAGCTCCTACAATGAGCAGTTCTTC